This T cell receptor (beta chain) was recovered during a study of T-cell memory formation after mild COVID-19. In the study overall: TCR clustering was largely donor specific. General study points: There was no confirmation that second-wave clones peaking on day 37 were SARS-CoV-2 specific. Of the contracting clones, CD4+ ones lay mainly in CM and EM, and CD8+ ones in EMRA. Cross-reactive memory seemingly joined, as some responding clones were found in pre-infection memory.

J lost 4 bases, V lost 4 bases, and 13 bases had no gene match. From germline, CDR1 is SGHRS and CDR2 YFSETQ. CDR3 size: 18 residues. There are a few counts of this clonotype. What it recognizes is unknown. TCRdb redid the calling of the 5' RACE reads with MiXCR, one entry per CDR3 protein. This sample has about 560,000 distinct CDR3 sequences, with roughly a sixth found just once. This clonotype was sampled from an adult woman who had mild COVID-19 (a few samples of this study predate the infection). Cell type and time point are not known. The chain has TRBV5-1 and TRBJ2-1, with 11 nucleotides matching TRBD2. The specimen sequenced was PBMCs or a T cell subset sorted from them (not recorded which). The CDR3 coding sequence is TGCGCCAGCAGCGAGACTAGCGGGGTTATCGATGAGTACAATGAGCAGTTCTTC. Its protein is CASSETSGVIDEYNEQFF.